This T cell receptor (beta chain) originates from a study of Tregs in tolerant kidney transplant recipients. The germline V gene encodes CDR1 LNHNV and CDR2 YYDKDF (reference sequence). Trimming pared 0 bases from V and 7 bases from J, leaving 21 bases between. CDR3 length: 17 amino acids. This clone has a handful of counts. Its antigen is currently unknown. Unstimulated Tregs (CD4+CD25+CD127-) and CD4+CD25- non-Tregs were sorted from PBMCs. TCRdb keeps only in-frame clones here, not all; method: immunoSEQ multiplex PCR. The data contain 200,000 to 300,000 clones, roughly 84% of them seen just once; the ten biggest clones take up less than 0.75%. General study findings and limits: Biological reproducibility was not directly addressed in this study. Tregs expanded with activated donor B cells seemed most donor-specific.

This TCR was sampled from a human donor in good health. The rearrangement uses TRBV15 and TRBJ2-5; a weak D match, TRBD1 (6 bases). The sample taken for sequencing was CD4+ T cells from blood. The CDR3 here is CATSRDGRGVSRGTQYF. The CDR3 nucleotides read TGTGCCACCAGCAGAGATGGTCGAGGAGTCAGCAGGGGGACCCAGTACTTC. The whole variable domain, filled in from reference TRBV15 and TRBJ2-5, reads DAMVIQNPRYQVTQFGKPVTLSCSQTLNHNVMYWYQQKSSQAPKLLFHYYDKDFNNEADTPDNFQSRRPNTSFCFLDIRSPGLGDTAMYLCATSRDGRGVSRGTQYFGPGTRLLVL.